This T cell receptor (beta chain) is drawn from a study of T cell responses to AZD1222 COVID-19 vaccine. Study-level findings and limits: Breadth and depth of Spike-specific TCRs rose after two AZD1222 doses. Nearly half of spike-specific TCRs reportedly target variant regions that are unmutated in the B.1.351 and B.1.1.7 variants.

Notes on this clone: Its antigen is not known.

The CDR3 loop spans 14 amino acids. Germline CDR1 reads MDHEN; CDR2 reads SYDVKM. The V end lost 6 bases, the J end lost 4 bases, and 16 bases lay between the germline ends. TCRdb's table, derived via immunoSEQ multiplex PCR, lists solely in-frame clones and lacks some. The table records about 180,000 clones, about 86% of them present only once. The TCR sequence derives from an adult in good health. The source material was peripheral blood, sampled on day 0 of AZD1222 vaccination. V usage is TRBV28 and J usage is TRBJ2-7; TRBD2 might be the D (5 bases). CDR3 in DNA: TGTGCCAGCAGCCCCGGGGAAGGCCTATACGAGCAGTACTTC. It is translated as CASSPGEGLYEQYF.